This T cell receptor (beta chain) was profiled in a study of CD8 T cells in ankylosing spondylitis (dated by TCRdb to 2017 to 2019). Regarding the study in general: The study set out to find disease-linked TCR variants by profiling T cell receptor beta repertoires in ankylosing spondylitis patients and healthy donors. The full study cohort was made up of about 25 ankylosing spondylitis patients and 108 healthy donors. Samples of peripheral blood were taken, and for ankylosing spondylitis patients, synovial fluid was collected as well. General study outcomes and caveats: Some motif variants were previously reported in synovial fluid and blood of reactive arthritis patients, suggesting common disease-initiation mechanisms. The disease-linked clones were reported to be significantly enriched in matched synovial fluid samples from ankylosing spondylitis patients. A TCR beta motif of several highly homologous amino acid variants appeared characteristic of blood from ankylosing spondylitis patients. The disease-linked clones showed a CD8+ phenotype and occurred at relatively low frequencies in peripheral blood.

Instrument on record: Illumina HiSeq 2500. TCR beta libraries were prepared by quantitative 5'-RACE with molecular barcodes. The authors' analysis ran thus. A new computational method based on a probabilistic model of VDJ rearrangement was used to identify disease-linked TCR variants. In-frame beta chains were kept once TCRdb had trimmed the public reads at Q25 with fastp and called clones with MiXCR. Rows are unified per CDR3 protein, each entry keeping the most common DNA and genes. The V and J calls and clone size come from TCRdb's table, not from the authors' own analysis. This sample lists roughly 450,000 distinct CDR3 sequences; 25% to 30% were detected once. Of the sample, roughly 0.9% falls within the top ten clones. The germline V gene yields MNHEY for CDR1 and SVGAGI for CDR2. V lost 2 bases and J lost 5 bases, and the count of bases not matched to a germline gene is 4. The CDR3 runs 14 residues from the cysteine to the phenylalanine. Here the CDR3 DNA is all that survives: 42 bases in frame from base 1.

This clonotype is a singleton in its sample. Its antigen is still unknown. No much larger clone exists at a distance of one base, and base qualities are not known. What was sequenced was blood, either unsorted or a sorted T cell fraction (not recorded which). The sequence was obtained from a male donor with ankylosing spondylitis. The rearrangement joined TRBV6-5 to TRBJ2-3; 7 bases in the junction line up with TRBD2. The CDR3 sequence is CASSYRWGGDTQYF. The nucleotide sequence reads TGTGCCAGCAGTTACAGGTGGGGGGGAGATACGCAGTATTTT.